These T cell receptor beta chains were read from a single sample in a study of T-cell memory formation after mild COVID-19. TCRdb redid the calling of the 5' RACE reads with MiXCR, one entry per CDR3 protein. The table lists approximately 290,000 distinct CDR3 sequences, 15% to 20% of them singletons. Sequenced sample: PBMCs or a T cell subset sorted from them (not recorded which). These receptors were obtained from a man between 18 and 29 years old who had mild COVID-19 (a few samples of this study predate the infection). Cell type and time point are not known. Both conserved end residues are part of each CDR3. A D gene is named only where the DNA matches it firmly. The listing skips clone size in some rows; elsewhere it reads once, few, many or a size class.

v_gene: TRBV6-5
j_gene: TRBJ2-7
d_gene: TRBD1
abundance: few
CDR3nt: TGTGCCAGCAGGGGACAGGGGTACTACGAGCAGTACTTC
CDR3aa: CASRGQGYYEQYF

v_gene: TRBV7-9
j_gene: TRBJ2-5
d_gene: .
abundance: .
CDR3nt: TGTGCCAGCAGCTTAGAGGATTTCCAAGAGACCCAGTACTTC
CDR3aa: CASSLEDFQETQYF

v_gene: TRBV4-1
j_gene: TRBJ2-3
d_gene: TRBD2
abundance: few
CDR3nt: TGCGCCAGCAGCCAAGCCGGGCGGGGGGGCCGTGGAGATACGCAGTATTTT
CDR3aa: CASSQAGRGGRGDTQYF

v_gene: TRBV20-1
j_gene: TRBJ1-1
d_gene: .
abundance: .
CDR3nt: TGCAGTGCTAGGCCAGGGGAGATAGCTTTCTTT
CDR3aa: CSARPGEIAFF

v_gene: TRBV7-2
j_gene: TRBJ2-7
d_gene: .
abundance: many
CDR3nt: TGTGCCAGCAGCAGGAACAGGGGCCCGGGGGGCGAGCAGTACTTC
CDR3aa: CASSRNRGPGGEQYF

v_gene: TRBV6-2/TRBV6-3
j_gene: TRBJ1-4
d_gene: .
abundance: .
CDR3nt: TGTGCCAGCAACTGGGGGGGCTGGAGTGAAAAACTGTTTTTT
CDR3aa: CASNWGGWSEKLFF

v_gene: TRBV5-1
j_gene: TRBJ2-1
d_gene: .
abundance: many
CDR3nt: TGCGCCAGCAGCTTCGGGCGGGCTGGCAATGAGCAGTTCTTC
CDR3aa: CASSFGRAGNEQFF

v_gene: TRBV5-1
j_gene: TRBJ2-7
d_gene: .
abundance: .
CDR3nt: TGCGCCAGCAGCCCCCCGGGGGGACAGCCGTTTGAGCAGTACTTC
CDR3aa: CASSPPGGQPFEQYF

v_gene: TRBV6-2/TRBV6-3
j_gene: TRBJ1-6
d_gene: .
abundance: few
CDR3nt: TGTGCCAGCAGTTTCGGCGGGGATTCACCCCTCCACTTT
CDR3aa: CASSFGGDSPLHF

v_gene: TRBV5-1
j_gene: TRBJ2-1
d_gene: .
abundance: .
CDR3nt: TGCGCCAGCAGCTTGTGGGGAGGATCCGTCAATGAGCAGTTCTTC
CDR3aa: CASSLWGGSVNEQFF

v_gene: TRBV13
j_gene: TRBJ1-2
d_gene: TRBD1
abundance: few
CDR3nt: TGTGCCAGCAGCTTAACCGGGACAGGGGGAGCTAACTATGGCTACACCTTC
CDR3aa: CASSLTGTGGANYGYTF

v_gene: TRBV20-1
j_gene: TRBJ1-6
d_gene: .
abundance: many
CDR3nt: TGCAGTGCTATACAGAGCTCCTATAATTCACCCCTCCACTTT
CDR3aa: CSAIQSSYNSPLHF

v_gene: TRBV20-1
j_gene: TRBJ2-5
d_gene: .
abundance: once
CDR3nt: TGCAGTGCTAGAGATGGGGCAAGAGAGACCCAGTACTTC
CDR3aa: CSARDGARETQYF

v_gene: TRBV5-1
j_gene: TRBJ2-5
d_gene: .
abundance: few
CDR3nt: TGCGCCAGCCAGGCAGGGCTCGGAGTCCAAGAGACCCAGTACTTC
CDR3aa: CASQAGLGVQETQYF

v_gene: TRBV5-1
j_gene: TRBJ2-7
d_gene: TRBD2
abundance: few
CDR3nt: TGCGCCAGCAGCTCCCTCGGGAGGTACGAGCAGTACTTC
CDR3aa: CASSSLGRYEQYF

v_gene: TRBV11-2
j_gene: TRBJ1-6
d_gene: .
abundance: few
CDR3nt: TGTGCCAGCAGCGTACAGCTGGCGACACCCCTCCACTTT
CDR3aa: CASSVQLATPLHF

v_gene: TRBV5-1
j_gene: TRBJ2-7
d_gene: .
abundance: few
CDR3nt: TGCGCCAGCAGCTTGCTACCAGGGAACTACGAGCAGTACTTC
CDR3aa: CASSLLPGNYEQYF

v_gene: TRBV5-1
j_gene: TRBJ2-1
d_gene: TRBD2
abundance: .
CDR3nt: TGCGCCAGCAGCTTGAAACGGGGGGATGAGCAGTTCTTC
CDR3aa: CASSLKRGDEQFF

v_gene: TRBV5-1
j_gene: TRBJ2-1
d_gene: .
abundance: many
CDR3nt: TGCGCCAGCAGCACCCAAATCAATGAGCAGTTCTTC
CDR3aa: CASSTQINEQFF

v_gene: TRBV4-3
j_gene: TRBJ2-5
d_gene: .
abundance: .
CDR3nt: TGCGCCAGCAGCCAAGATGGGCGCAGGGAAGAGACCCAGTACTTC
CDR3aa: CASSQDGRREETQYF

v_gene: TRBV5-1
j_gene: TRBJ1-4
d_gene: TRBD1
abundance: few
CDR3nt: TGCGCCAGCAGCGACCCACAGGGGGCTAATGAAAAACTGTTTTTT
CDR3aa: CASSDPQGANEKLFF

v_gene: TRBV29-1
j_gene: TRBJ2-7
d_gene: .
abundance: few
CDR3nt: TGCAGCGTTGGTGGGGGCTACGAGCAGTACTTC
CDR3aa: CSVGGGYEQYF